The next 25 T cell receptor beta chains were all read from a single sample in a study of blood T cell repertoires in COVID-19. Generated by immunoSEQ multiplex PCR, the TCRdb table keeps only in-frame clones and is missing some. The top ten clones hold over 8.5% of a sample with almost 300,000 clones, 89% of them seen once. Material: peripheral blood. The origin of the receptors is a woman aged 30 to 39 with COVID-19, enrolled during active disease.

This clone has only one observation. The rearrangement uses TRBV5-1 and TRBJ2-5; D ambiguous. Germline V gene data show CDR1 as SGHRS and CDR2 as YFSETQ. This CDR3 is built from 13 residues. Deletions cut 0 bases from V and 4 bases from J, with 7 bases between. CDR3 sequence: CASSLERGETQYF. The CDR3 DNA is TGCGCCAGCAGCTTGGAGCGAGGAGAGACCCAGTACTTC.

The chain uses TRBV3-1 (or the pseudogene TRBV3-2) and TRBJ1-1; 7 bases match TRBD1. The germline gives CDR1 LGHDT, CDR2 YNNKEL (reference sequence). The length of the CDR3 is 13 residues. After removal of 10 bases from V and 5 bases from J, the junction contained 10 bases not matched to a gene. The DNA of the CDR3 is TGTGCCACCTCCGGACAGGCCACTACTGAAGCTTTCTTT. Translated, it gives CATSGQATTEAFF.

This rearrangement joins TRBV18 to TRBJ2-7; 10 bases align to TRBD2. V shed 1 base, J shed 5 bases, and the junction held 11 bases outside the gene matches. The germline CDR1 and CDR2 sequences are KGHSH and LQKENI. This CDR3 is 17 amino acids long. CDR3 in amino acids: CASSPLSGGANINEQYF. As DNA, the CDR3 is TGTGCCAGCTCACCACTAAGCGGGGGGGCCAATATAAACGAGCAGTACTTC. Supplemented by reference TRBV18 and TRBJ2-7, the full variable domain reads NAGVMQNPRHLVRRRGQEARLRCSPMKGHSHVYWYRQLPEEGLKFMVYLQKENIIDESGMPKERFSAEFPKEGPSILRIQQVVRGDSAAYFCASSPLSGGANINEQYFGPGTRLTVT.

This rearrangement joins TRBV6-5 to TRBJ1-2, with 11 nucleotides matching TRBD1. This CDR3 has 15 amino acids. From germline, CDR1 is MNHEY and CDR2 SVGAGI. V dropped 2 bases and J dropped 8; count of bases not matched to a gene: 7. The CDR3 region has the DNA TGTGCCAGCAGTTACGCCTCCGGGACAGGGGGAGGCTACACCTTC. Amino acid sequence: CASSYASGTGGGYTF.

The chain links TRBV3-1 (or the pseudogene TRBV3-2) to TRBJ1-2, with a weak D call TRBD1 (6 bases). Germline values: CDR1 LGHDT, CDR2 YNNKEL (reference sequence). Trimming took off 4 bases at V and 7 bases at J, with 10 bases between the two ends. CDR3 length: 12 amino acids. CDR3 sequence: CASSREGGGYTF. The CDR3 DNA is TGTGCCAGCAGCCGGGAGGGGGGTGGCTACACCTTC.

This rearrangement joins TRBV18 to TRBJ2-3; maybe TRBD1 (6 bases). This CDR3 region has 14 residues. CDR1 is KGHSH and CDR2 is LQKENI in the germline V gene. Trimming removed 3 bases at V and 4 bases at J, with 11 bases between. Here the CDR3 reads CASSPLGAPDTQYF. The CDR3 nucleotides are TGTGCCAGCTCACCTTTGGGGGCCCCAGATACGCAGTATTTT.

V is TRBV3-1 (or the pseudogene TRBV3-2) and J is TRBJ1-1; TRBD1 matches at 9 bases. This CDR3 region has 16 residues. The junction had 7 bases not matched to a gene; V was cut back by 4 bases and J by 1 base. Germline CDR1 is LGHDT and CDR2 is YNNKEL (reference sequence). The DNA for the CDR3 is TGTGCCAGCAGCCCCGACAGGGGGGGTCCGAACACTGAAGCTTTCTTT. Protein product: CASSPDRGGPNTEAFF.

The rearrangement uses TRBV4-1 and TRBJ1-4, with D possibly TRBD1 on 5 matching bases. There are 15 residues in the CDR3. Trimming removed 0 bases from V and 6 bases from J, with 11 bases in between. CDR1 is MGHRA and CDR2 is YSYEKL in the germline V gene. CDR3 amino acids: CASSQDPGGDEKLFF. CDR3 DNA sequence: TGCGCCAGCAGCCAAGATCCCGGGGGGGATGAAAAACTGTTTTTT.

The chain combines TRBV5-6 with TRBJ1-5; D not certain. The ends were cut back, 0 bases at V and 7 bases at J, with 11 bases in the middle. Per the germline V gene, CDR1 is SGHDT and CDR2 is YYEEEE. The length of the CDR3 is 14 residues. CDR3 in DNA: TGTGCCAGCAGCTTGGGATTACATGAACAGCCCCAGCATTTT. Residues: CASSLGLHEQPQHF.

CDR3 nucleotide sequence: TGTGCCAGCAGCGCTTCCTCACCAGGCTTCTATGGCTACACCTTC. Residues: CASSASSPGFYGYTF. This chain links TRBV9 with TRBJ1-2; D gene unclear. Germline CDR1 SGDLS, CDR2 YYNGEE. The CDR3 contains 15 residues. The V gene lost 3 bases and the J gene lost 4 bases, with 16 bases spanning the gap.

Only one count was recorded for this clone. The chain is built from TRBV27 and TRBJ1-6; D remains ambiguous. V was trimmed by 6 bases and J by 0 bases, leaving 15 bases between them. The CDR3 loop spans 17 amino acids. Per the germline V gene, CDR1 is MNHEY and CDR2 is SMNVEV (reference sequence). The CDR3: CASSRRQLSSYNSPLHF. CDR3 coding DNA: TGTGCCAGCAGCCGGAGGCAGTTGAGCTCCTATAATTCACCCCTCCACTTT.

This chain uses TRBV9 with TRBJ2-5; 9 bases align to TRBD1. With V trimmed by 3 bases and J by 5 bases, 8 bases remained unmatched. The germline gives CDR1 SGDLS, CDR2 YYNGEE. The length of the CDR3 is 15 residues. The CDR3 sequence: CASSAYRGQAETQYF. Written as DNA, the CDR3 is TGTGCCAGCAGCGCATACAGGGGGCAGGCGGAGACCCAGTACTTC.

This chain uses TRBV28 with TRBJ2-2; D is ambiguous. The length of the CDR3 is 13 residues. V was clipped by 4 bases and J by 2 bases, with 5 bases between them. Germline loops: CDR1 MDHEN, CDR2 SYDVKM. In DNA form, the CDR3 reads TGTGCCAGCAGTTCCTTTAACACCGGGGAGCTGTTTTTT. Residues: CASSSFNTGELFF.

This sequence joins TRBV5-5 and TRBJ2-7; possibly TRBD2 for D (5 bases). The CDR3 contains 15 residues. Germline CDR1 SGHKS, CDR2 YYEKEE (reference sequence). Between the trimmed V and J ends, which lost 0 bases and 0 bases, there was a span of 10 bases. CDR3 coding DNA: TGTGCCAGCAGCTTGGCCGGGGTTAACTCCTACGAGCAGTACTTC. This encodes CASSLAGVNSYEQYF.

J is TRBJ1-4 and V is TRBV5-1, with D uncertain. The germline CDR1 and CDR2 sequences are SGHRS and YFSETQ. This CDR3 is 15 amino acids long. V was cut by 4 bases and J by 8 bases, with 18 bases left in between. CDR3 amino acids: CASSPSMEGGEKLFF. The CDR3 DNA is TGCGCCAGCAGCCCCTCTATGGAGGGAGGGGAAAAACTGTTTTTT.

V usage is TRBV10-2 and J usage is TRBJ2-3; TRBD1 agrees at 9 bases. Trimming removed 5 bases from V and 3 bases from J; junction bases left unmatched: 3. The CDR3 has 14 residues. The germline CDR1 and CDR2 sequences are WSHSY and SAAADI. CDR3 sequence (DNA): TGCGCCAGCAGTCTGACAGGGGGTACAGATACGCAGTATTTT. Its translation: CASSLTGGTDTQYF.

The V and J genes are TRBV5-1 and TRBJ2-5; TRBD1 matches 11 bases. Germline V CDR1 and CDR2: SGHRS, YFSETQ. Losses at the gene ends were 4 bases for V and 5 bases for J; bases not matched to a gene: 4. The CDR3 is 14 amino acids. CDR3 amino acids: CASSHGTGGETQYF. CDR3 DNA: TGCGCCAGCAGCCACGGGACAGGGGGTGAGACCCAGTACTTC.

The genes are TRBV14 and TRBJ2-1; 11 bases align to TRBD2. With 1 base clipped from V and 13 bases from J, the junction kept 3 bases outside the gene matches. CDR1 is SGHDN and CDR2 is FVKESK in the germline V gene. The CDR3 covers 13 residues. CDR3 loop: CASSQGLAGTQFF. CDR3 DNA sequence: TGTGCCAGCAGCCAAGGACTAGCGGGGACCCAGTTCTTC.

This chain uses TRBV11-2 with TRBJ2-5; 7 bases fit TRBD2. The CDR3 covers 17 residues. V gave up 6 bases and J gave up 5 bases; unmatched junction bases: 18. In germline, CDR1 is SGHAT, CDR2 FQNNGV. CDR3 residues: CASRPGGAGSPHETQYF. In nucleotides, the CDR3 is TGTGCCAGCAGACCCGGAGGAGCGGGGAGCCCCCACGAGACCCAGTACTTC.

The V and J genes are TRBV27 and TRBJ1-6, with TRBD1 matching 7 bases. The CDR3 is made up of 14 amino acids. The germline V gene has CDR1 MNHEY and CDR2 SMNVEV (reference sequence). The J segment lost 6 bases and the V segment lost 7 bases, leaving 6 bases of the junction unmatched. The CDR3 nucleotides are TGTGCCAGCAAGGGTACAGGGGTTAATTCACCCCTCCACTTT. Translation gives CASKGTGVNSPLHF.

This chain connects TRBV3-1 (or the pseudogene TRBV3-2) to TRBJ2-5; unclear D gene. The CDR3 loop spans 13 amino acids. Trimming left V 5 bases short and J 3 bases short, with 10 bases between. Germline V lookup: CDR1 LGHDT, CDR2 YNNKEL (reference sequence). The CDR3 sequence: CASSFDWEETQYF. The DNA of the CDR3 is TGTGCCAGCAGCTTCGACTGGGAAGAGACCCAGTACTTC.

CDR3 amino acids: CASSLVPRNSGNTIYF. CDR3 DNA: TGCGCCAGCAGCTTGGTGCCTAGGAACTCTGGAAACACCATATATTTT. This chain links TRBV5-1 with TRBJ1-3; D call uncertain. The germline V and J ends were trimmed by 0 bases and 0 bases, with 10 bases remaining between them. From germline, CDR1 is SGHRS and CDR2 YFSETQ. This CDR3 is built from 16 residues.

The chain uses TRBV7-4 and TRBJ2-4; D remains ambiguous. V shed 5 bases and J shed 2 bases, with 19 bases lying between them. This CDR3 has 17 residues. Germline CDR1 SGHVT, CDR2 SQSDAQ. The DNA for the CDR3 is TGTGCCAGCAGCCGCCCGAGACGGCAGGCGTCCAAAAACATTCAGTACTTC. Translating gives CASSRPRRQASKNIQYF.

The V call is TRBV9, the J call TRBJ2-1; tentatively, D is TRBD2 (7 bases). CDR3 length equals 15 residues. The V end lost 1 base, the J end lost 4 bases, and 12 bases lay between the germline ends. Looked up from germline, CDR1 is SGDLS and CDR2 is YYNGEE. Here the CDR3 reads CASSVRGAVYNEQFF. CDR3 sequence (DNA): TGTGCCAGCAGCGTACGGGGGGCGGTTTACAATGAGCAGTTCTTC.

This chain connects TRBV19 to TRBJ2-1; tentatively, D is TRBD2 (5 bases). Trimming took 8 bases from V and 6 from J, leaving 11 bases between them. Per the germline V gene, CDR1 is LNHDA and CDR2 is SQIVND (reference sequence). The CDR3 is 12 residues long. DNA of the CDR3: TGTGCCAGTCGGACTGGGATCAATGAGCAGTTCTTC. The encoded protein is CASRTGINEQFF.